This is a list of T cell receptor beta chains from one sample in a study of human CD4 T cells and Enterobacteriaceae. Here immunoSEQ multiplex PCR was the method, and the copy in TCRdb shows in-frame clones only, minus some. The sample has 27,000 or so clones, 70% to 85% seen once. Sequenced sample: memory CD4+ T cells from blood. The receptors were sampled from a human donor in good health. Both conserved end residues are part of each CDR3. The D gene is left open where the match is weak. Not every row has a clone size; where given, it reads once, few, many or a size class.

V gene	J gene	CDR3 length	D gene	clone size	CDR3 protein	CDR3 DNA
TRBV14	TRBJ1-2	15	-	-	CASSAGNLATYGYTF	TGTGCCAGCAGCGCCGGGAACCTAGCTACCTATGGCTACACCTTC
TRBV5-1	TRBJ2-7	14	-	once	CASSPRGVTYEQYF	TGCGCCAGCAGTCCCCGGGGAGTTACCTACGAGCAGTACTTC
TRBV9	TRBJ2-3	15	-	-	CASSVEGLGTDTQYF	TGTGCCAGCAGCGTAGAGGGACTCGGCACAGATACGCAGTATTTT
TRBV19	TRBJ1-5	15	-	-	CASSISGASNQPQHF	TGTGCCAGTAGTATCTCCGGAGCCAGCAATCAGCCCCAGCATTTT
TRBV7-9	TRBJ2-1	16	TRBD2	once	CASSSGGGVSYNEQFF	TGTGCCAGCAGCTCCGGCGGGGGGGTGTCCTACAATGAGCAGTTCTTC
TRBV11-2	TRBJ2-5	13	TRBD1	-	CASSFTGEETQYF	TGTGCCAGCAGCTTTACAGGGGAAGAGACCCAGTACTTC
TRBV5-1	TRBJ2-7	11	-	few	CASRFSYEQYF	TGCGCCAGCAGATTTTCTTACGAGCAGTACTTC
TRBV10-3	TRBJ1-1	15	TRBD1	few	CAITKSGGLGTEAFF	TGTGCCATCACGAAGTCAGGGGGTTTGGGAACTGAAGCTTTCTTT
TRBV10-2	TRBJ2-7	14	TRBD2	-	CASSDAGGFGEQYF	TGCGCCAGCAGTGATGCGGGAGGGTTCGGCGAGCAGTACTTC
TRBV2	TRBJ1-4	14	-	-	CASSHRTTNEKLFF	TGTGCCAGCAGCCACAGGACTACTAATGAAAAACTGTTTTTT
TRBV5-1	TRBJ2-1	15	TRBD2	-	CASSVPLAGGNEQFF	TGCGCCAGCAGCGTACCCCTAGCGGGAGGGAATGAGCAGTTCTTC
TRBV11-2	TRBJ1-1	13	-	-	CASSLDRGLEAFF	TGTGCCAGCAGCTTAGATAGGGGCCTTGAAGCTTTCTTT
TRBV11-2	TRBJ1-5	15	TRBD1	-	CASSRDRVGNQPQHF	TGTGCCAGCAGCCGGGACAGGGTTGGCAATCAGCCCCAGCATTTT
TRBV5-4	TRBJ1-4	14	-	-	CASSLERTGEKLFF	TGTGCCAGCAGCTTGGAGCGAACGGGGGAAAAACTGTTTTTT
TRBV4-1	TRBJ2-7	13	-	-	CASSLSVSYEQYF	TGCGCCAGCAGCCTAAGTGTCTCCTACGAGCAGTACTTC
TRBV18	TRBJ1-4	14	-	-	CASSPGTGGEKLFF	TGTGCCAGCTCCCCCGGGACGGGGGGTGAAAAACTGTTTTTT
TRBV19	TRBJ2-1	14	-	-	CASSIAARNNEQFF	TGTGCCAGTAGTATAGCGGCGCGGAACAATGAGCAGTTCTTC
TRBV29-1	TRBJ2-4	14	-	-	CSVEAMTGGNIQYF	TGCAGCGTTGAAGCGATGACAGGAGGCAACATTCAGTACTTC
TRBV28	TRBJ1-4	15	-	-	CASSLPSGMNEKLFF	TGTGCCAGCAGTTTACCCTCGGGGATGAATGAAAAACTGTTTTTT
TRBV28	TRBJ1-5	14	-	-	CASSLSLTRQPQHF	TGTGCCAGCAGTTTATCCCTTACAAGACAGCCCCAGCATTTT
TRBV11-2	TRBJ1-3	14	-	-	CASSYSGQGNTIYF	TGTGCCAGCAGCTATTCCGGCCAGGGAAACACCATATATTTT
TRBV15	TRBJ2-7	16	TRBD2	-	CATSRGGDSGTYEQYF	TGTGCCACCAGCAGAGGCGGGGATAGCGGGACTTACGAGCAGTACTTC
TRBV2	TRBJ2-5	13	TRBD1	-	CASSRDSQETQYF	TGTGCCAGCAGTCGGGACAGCCAAGAGACCCAGTACTTC
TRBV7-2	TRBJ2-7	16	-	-	CASSLEARGSSYEQYF	TGTGCCAGCAGCTTAGAAGCAAGGGGCTCGTCCTACGAGCAGTACTTC
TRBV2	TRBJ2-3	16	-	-	CASNPPSVRSTDTQYF	TGTGCCAGCAATCCGCCTAGCGTTAGAAGCACAGATACGCAGTATTTT
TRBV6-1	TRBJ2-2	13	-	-	CASIRTNTGELFF	TGTGCCAGCATAAGGACAAACACCGGGGAGCTGTTTTTT
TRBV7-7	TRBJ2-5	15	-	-	CASSLVERPQETQYF	TGTGCCAGCAGCTTAGTAGAGCGGCCCCAAGAGACCCAGTACTTC
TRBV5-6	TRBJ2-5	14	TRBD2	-	CASSTPGLEETQYF	TGTGCCAGCAGCACTCCCGGACTAGAAGAGACCCAGTACTTC
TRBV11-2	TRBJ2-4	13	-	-	CASRQPGRNIQYF	TGTGCCAGCAGACAACCCGGGCGAAACATTCAGTACTTC
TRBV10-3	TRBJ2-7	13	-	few	CAISESTIYEQYF	TGTGCCATCAGTGAGTCTACTATATACGAGCAGTACTTC
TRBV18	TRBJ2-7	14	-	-	CASSPGRSENEQYF	TGTGCCAGCTCACCGGGTAGATCCGAGAACGAGCAGTACTTC
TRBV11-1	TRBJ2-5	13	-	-	CASSSGTQETQYF	TGTGCCAGCAGCTCCGGGACGCAAGAGACCCAGTACTTC
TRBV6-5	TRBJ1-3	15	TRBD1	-	CASSLGTASGNTIYF	TGTGCCAGCAGTCTAGGGACAGCCTCTGGAAACACCATATATTTT
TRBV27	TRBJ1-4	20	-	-	CASSLRIGRGSQFANEKLFF	TGTGCCAGCAGTTTACGTATAGGCAGGGGTTCACAATTCGCAAATGAAAAACTGTTTTTT
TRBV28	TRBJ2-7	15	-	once	CASSLTPGQPYEQYF	TGTGCCAGCAGTTTAACCCCCGGACAGCCTTACGAGCAGTACTTC
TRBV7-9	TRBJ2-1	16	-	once	CASSSPGTQLYNEQFF	TGTGCCAGCAGCTCCCCCGGAACCCAACTATACAATGAGCAGTTCTTC
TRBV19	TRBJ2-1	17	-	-	CASSMGRERGTRDEQFF	TGTGCCAGTAGTATGGGTCGCGAACGGGGAACTCGCGATGAGCAGTTCTTC
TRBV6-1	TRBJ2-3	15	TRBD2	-	CACCEAGDSADTQYF	TGTGCCTGTTGTGAAGCGGGAGATTCAGCAGATACGCAGTATTTT
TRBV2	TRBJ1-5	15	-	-	CASSDPRYSNQPQHF	TGTGCCAGCAGTGACCCCAGATATAGCAATCAGCCCCAGCATTTT
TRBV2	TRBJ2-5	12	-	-	CASSVYQETQYF	TGTGCCAGCAGTGTCTACCAAGAGACCCAGTACTTC
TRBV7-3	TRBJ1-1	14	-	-	CASSPGGTNTEAFF	TGTGCCAGCAGCCCAGGCGGGACAAACACTGAAGCTTTCTTT
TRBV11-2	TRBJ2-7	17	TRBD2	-	CASSSIPGREGLYEQYF	TGTGCCAGCAGCTCTATCCCGGGCCGGGAGGGCCTCTACGAGCAGTACTTC
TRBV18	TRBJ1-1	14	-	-	CASSPATEGSKAFF	TGTGCCAGCTCACCAGCTACAGAGGGTTCCAAAGCTTTCTTT
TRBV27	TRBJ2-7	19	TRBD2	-	CASSPGPGTSGRRTYEQYF	TGTGCCAGCAGTCCGGGCCCGGGGACTAGCGGGAGAAGGACCTACGAGCAGTACTTC
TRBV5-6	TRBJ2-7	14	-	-	CASSLVAAVREQYF	TGTGCCAGCAGCTTGGTAGCGGCGGTTCGAGAGCAGTACTTC
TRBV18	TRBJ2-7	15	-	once	CASSPQTGSSYEQYF	TGTGCCAGCTCACCTCAAACAGGGTCCTCCTACGAGCAGTACTTC
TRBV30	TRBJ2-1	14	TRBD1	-	CAWRAGGDYNEQFF	TGTGCCTGGAGAGCAGGGGGCGACTACAATGAGCAGTTCTTC
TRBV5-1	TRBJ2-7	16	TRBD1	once	CASSLGLGTGYDEQYF	TGCGCCAGCAGCTTGGGCCTTGGGACAGGGTACGACGAGCAGTACTTC
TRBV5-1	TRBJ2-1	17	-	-	CASSSGPPGLSYNEQFF	TGCGCCAGCAGCTCTGGACCCCCGGGACTCTCCTACAATGAGCAGTTCTTC
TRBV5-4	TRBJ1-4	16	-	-	CASSLAAGTPNEKLFF	TGTGCCAGCAGCTTGGCGGCAGGGACCCCTAATGAAAAACTGTTTTTT
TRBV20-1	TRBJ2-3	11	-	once	CSAERGDTQYF	TGCAGTGCCGAGAGAGGAGATACGCAGTATTTT
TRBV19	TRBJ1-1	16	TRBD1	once	CASSTTGQGSRTEAFF	TGTGCCAGTAGTACGACTGGACAGGGAAGTAGGACTGAAGCTTTCTTT
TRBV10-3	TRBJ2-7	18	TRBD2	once	CAVSAGQGTGTSFYEQYF	TGTGCCGTCAGTGCGGGGCAGGGAACCGGGACTAGCTTCTACGAGCAGTACTTC